What follows are 4 T cell receptor beta chains derived from one specimen sequenced in a study of Ad26.COV2.S vaccination and SARS-CoV-2 variants (dated by TCRdb to about 2021). Receptor libraries were prepared by the immunoSEQ multiplex PCR assay. Drawn from immuneACCESS, this table holds only the in-frame rearrangements with V and J called that TCRdb kept. Clones are partly lost; checked studies trace under half to an unresolved V gene and leave the rest unexplained. Within this sample are 350,000 to 500,000 clones, with around 90% of them counted one time only. Of the sample, approximately 4.5% is held by the ten largest clones. The sample's treatment or condition label, decoded: roughly 19 received Ad26.COV2.S at low or high dose, single or two shots; roughly 5 received placebo; per-sample allocation not given. Repertoires of vaccine and placebo recipients were sequenced from samples collected on day 63 after the first injection.

The source material was peripheral blood, sampled in a trial of Ad26.COV2.S vaccine versus placebo. These receptors were collected from a person between 18 and 60 years old who received the Ad26.COV2.S COVID-19 vaccine or a placebo.

In its sample, this clone was seen once. The chain employs TRBV4-2 and TRBJ2-7; the match to TRBD1 covers 12 bases. The J segment lost 7 bases and the V segment lost 4 bases, leaving 11 bases of the junction unmatched. The CDR3 runs to 16 residues. CDR1 is LGHNA, CDR2 YNFKEQ, per germline. In nucleotides, the CDR3 is TGTGCCAGCAGCCCCACCTGGGGACAGGGGGCTTGGGAGCAGTACTTC. The encoded protein is CASSPTWGQGAWEQYF.

This chain connects TRBV3-1 (or the pseudogene TRBV3-2) to TRBJ1-2; a weak D match, TRBD1 (6 bases). This CDR3 contains 15 residues. Trimming left V 1 base short and J 8 bases short, with 17 bases between. Germline V gives CDR1 LGHDT, CDR2 YNNKEL (reference sequence). The CDR3 reads CASSQVGGASNGYTF. The DNA of the CDR3 is TGTGCCAGCAGCCAAGTTGGGGGGGCCAGTAACGGCTACACCTTC.

The chain employs TRBV6-2 or TRBV6-3 and TRBJ1-4, with a possible D match to TRBD1 (5 bases). CDR3 size: 15 residues. CDR1 and CDR2 from the germline V gene are MNHEY and SVGEGT. The V end was cut by 4 bases, the J end by 4 bases, with 13 bases between. The CDR3, as DNA: TGTGCCAGCAGTTTCCGGCGGGGCCATAATGAAAAACTGTTTTTT. Its translation is CASSFRRGHNEKLFF.

The chain couples TRBV13 to TRBJ2-7; TRBD1 might be the D (6 bases). There are 14 residues in the CDR3. Germline V gives CDR1 PRHDT, CDR2 FYEKMQ (reference sequence). The germline V and J ends were trimmed by 5 bases and 1 base, with 12 bases remaining between them. The CDR3 DNA reads TGTGCCAGCAGCCCTTTACAGGGATCCTACGAGCAGTACTTC. Its translation is CASSPLQGSYEQYF.